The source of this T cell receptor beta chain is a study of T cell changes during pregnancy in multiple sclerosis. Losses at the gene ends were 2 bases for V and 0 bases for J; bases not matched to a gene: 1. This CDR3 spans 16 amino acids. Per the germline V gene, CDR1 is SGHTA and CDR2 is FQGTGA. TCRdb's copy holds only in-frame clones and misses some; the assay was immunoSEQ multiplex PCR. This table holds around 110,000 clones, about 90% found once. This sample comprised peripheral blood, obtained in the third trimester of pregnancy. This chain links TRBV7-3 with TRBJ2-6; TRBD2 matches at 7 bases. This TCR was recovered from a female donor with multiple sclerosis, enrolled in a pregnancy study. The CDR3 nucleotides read TGTGCCAGCAGCTTAGGGAGGGGCTCTGGGGCCAACGTCCTGACTTTC. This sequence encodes CASSLGRGSGANVLTF.